This TCR beta chain comes out of a study of T cell responses to AZD1222 COVID-19 vaccine. Repertoires were generated with immunoSEQ multiplex PCR, while TCRdb's copy carries only in-frame clones and drops some. The sample carries roughly 170,000 clones, roughly nine tenths recorded once. Germline V gene lookup returns CDR1 LNHNV and CDR2 YYDKDF (reference sequence). The CDR3 sequence is 20 residues long. The ends lost 1 base at V and 0 bases at J; junction bases unmatched: 10. This material consisted of peripheral blood, taken on day 0 of AZD1222 vaccination. The chain employs TRBV15 and TRBJ1-6, with 9 bases that match TRBD1. This clonotype was obtained from an adult in good health. The CDR3 reads CATSRGPGQGVDSYNSPLHF. The CDR3, as DNA: TGTGCCACCAGCAGAGGGCCGGGACAGGGTGTCGACTCCTATAATTCACCCCTCCACTTT.